This is a list of T cell receptor beta chains from one sample in a study of memory CD4+ T cells and cytomegalovirus serostatus. Here immunoSEQ multiplex PCR was the method, and the copy in TCRdb shows in-frame clones only, minus some. The sample lists more than 45,000 clones; around 80% were seen once. Sequenced sample: memory CD4+ T cells from blood. These receptors were obtained from an adult in good health and CMV-seronegative. Both conserved end residues are part of each CDR3. Each record gives: D gene, V gene, J gene, clone size, CDR3 DNA, CDR3 protein. A D gene is named only where the DNA matches it firmly. Size tells how often a clone was seen (once, few, many) or the class of an expanded clone, and some rows leave it out.

D gene: -
V gene: TRBV5-6
J gene: TRBJ1-2
clone size: -
CDR3 DNA: TGTGCCAGCAGCTTAGGCGGTTATAACTATGGCTACACCTTC
CDR3 protein: CASSLGGYNYGYTF

D gene: -
V gene: TRBV7-2
J gene: TRBJ1-4
clone size: -
CDR3 DNA: TGTGCCAGCAGCTCCTTGGAGGACCGAAATGAAAAACTGTTTTTT
CDR3 protein: CASSSLEDRNEKLFF

D gene: TRBD1
V gene: TRBV9
J gene: TRBJ1-4
clone size: few
CDR3 DNA: TGTGCCAGCAGCGTAGGACAGGGAGTGGGAAAACTGTTTTTT
CDR3 protein: CASSVGQGVGKLFF

D gene: TRBD1
V gene: TRBV6-1
J gene: TRBJ1-4
clone size: -
CDR3 DNA: TGTGCCAGCAGCGGGACCGGGACAGGGCGTGAAAAACTGTTTTTT
CDR3 protein: CASSGTGTGREKLFF

D gene: -
V gene: TRBV13
J gene: TRBJ2-6
clone size: -
CDR3 DNA: TGTGCCAGCAGCCCCTGGAACGGGGCCAACGTCCTGACTTTC
CDR3 protein: CASSPWNGANVLTF

D gene: TRBD2
V gene: TRBV5-6
J gene: TRBJ2-7
clone size: -
CDR3 DNA: TGTGCCAGCAGCGGACTAGGGGAATCCTACGAGCAGTACTTC
CDR3 protein: CASSGLGESYEQYF

D gene: TRBD1
V gene: TRBV5-4
J gene: TRBJ2-7
clone size: -
CDR3 DNA: TGTGCCAGCAGCCCGGGACAGGAAGGGTTCGAGCAGTACTTC
CDR3 protein: CASSPGQEGFEQYF

D gene: -
V gene: TRBV11-2
J gene: TRBJ2-3
clone size: -
CDR3 DNA: TGTGCCAGCTCCTTAGCGGCCCTCGGGACAGATACGCAGTATTTT
CDR3 protein: CASSLAALGTDTQYF

D gene: -
V gene: TRBV2
J gene: TRBJ2-1
clone size: -
CDR3 DNA: TGTGCCAGCACCGCCCTGGCCGAGCAGTTCTTC
CDR3 protein: CASTALAEQFF

D gene: -
V gene: TRBV6-6
J gene: TRBJ1-2
clone size: once
CDR3 DNA: TGTGCCAGCAGTACCCGGGATATCTATGGCTACACCTTC
CDR3 protein: CASSTRDIYGYTF

D gene: -
V gene: TRBV10-3
J gene: TRBJ2-3
clone size: -
CDR3 DNA: TGTGCCATCAGGCAGACGGTAGACACAGATACGCAGTATTTT
CDR3 protein: CAIRQTVDTDTQYF

D gene: -
V gene: TRBV6-5
J gene: TRBJ1-4
clone size: -
CDR3 DNA: TGTGCCAGTGGTCCGAGGGAAAAACTGTTTTTT
CDR3 protein: CASGPREKLFF

D gene: -
V gene: TRBV27
J gene: TRBJ1-5
clone size: -
CDR3 DNA: TGTGCCAGCAGTTTCTCTGGGGCAAGCAATCAGCCCCAGCATTTT
CDR3 protein: CASSFSGASNQPQHF

D gene: -
V gene: TRBV5-4
J gene: TRBJ2-2
clone size: -
CDR3 DNA: TGTGCCAGCAGCTTGGGCACCGAGAACACCGGGGAGCTGTTTTTT
CDR3 protein: CASSLGTENTGELFF

D gene: -
V gene: TRBV2
J gene: TRBJ1-5
clone size: -
CDR3 DNA: TGTGCCAGCAGTGGGGGTTTGGGCAATCAGCCCCAGCATTTT
CDR3 protein: CASSGGLGNQPQHF

D gene: -
V gene: TRBV7-2
J gene: TRBJ1-5
clone size: -
CDR3 DNA: TGTGCCAGCAGCTTTGACGTTAATCAGCCCCAGCATTTT
CDR3 protein: CASSFDVNQPQHF

D gene: -
V gene: TRBV4-1
J gene: TRBJ2-6
clone size: -
CDR3 DNA: TGCGCCAGCAGCCAAGGGATGGCTGGGGCCAACGTCCTGACTTTC
CDR3 protein: CASSQGMAGANVLTF

D gene: -
V gene: TRBV28
J gene: TRBJ1-4
clone size: -
CDR3 DNA: TGTGCCAGCAGTTTTATTGGAGTGGCAACTAATGAAAAACTGTTTTTT
CDR3 protein: CASSFIGVATNEKLFF

D gene: TRBD1
V gene: TRBV5-8
J gene: TRBJ2-3
clone size: -
CDR3 DNA: TGTGCCAGCAGCTTGGAGCGGACAGGGGGCACAGATACGCAGTATTTT
CDR3 protein: CASSLERTGGTDTQYF

D gene: TRBD2
V gene: TRBV28
J gene: TRBJ2-3
clone size: few
CDR3 DNA: TGTGCCAGCAGCGGGTGGGGACTAGCGGGAGAGGGTACGCAGTATTTT
CDR3 protein: CASSGWGLAGEGTQYF

D gene: -
V gene: TRBV6-1
J gene: TRBJ1-2
clone size: -
CDR3 DNA: TGTGCCAGCAGTGGACAGTCGGGTGGCTACACCTTC
CDR3 protein: CASSGQSGGYTF

D gene: -
V gene: TRBV21-1
J gene: TRBJ2-7
clone size: -
CDR3 DNA: TGTGCCAGCAGCAGTGACCGCGAACCTCTTTACGAGCAGTACTTC
CDR3 protein: CASSSDREPLYEQYF

D gene: TRBD1
V gene: TRBV5-1
J gene: TRBJ1-1
clone size: -
CDR3 DNA: TGCGCCAGCAGCTGGGGACAGGGATGGGGCACTGAAGCTTTCTTT
CDR3 protein: CASSWGQGWGTEAFF

D gene: TRBD1
V gene: TRBV5-1
J gene: TRBJ1-5
clone size: once
CDR3 DNA: TGCGCCAGCAGCTGGGGACAGGGGAATCAGCCCCAGCATTTT
CDR3 protein: CASSWGQGNQPQHF

D gene: -
V gene: TRBV27
J gene: TRBJ2-2
clone size: -
CDR3 DNA: TGTGCCAGCAGTTCTCGGGGGACCGGGGAGCTGTTTTTT
CDR3 protein: CASSSRGTGELFF

D gene: -
V gene: TRBV9
J gene: TRBJ2-2
clone size: -
CDR3 DNA: TGTGCCGGCAGCGGTACAGGGCAATACACCGGGGAGCTGTTTTTT
CDR3 protein: CAGSGTGQYTGELFF

D gene: TRBD2
V gene: TRBV19
J gene: TRBJ2-3
clone size: once
CDR3 DNA: TGTGCCAGTAAGCCCTCGGGACTAGCGGGAGGGCCAATCGGCACAGATACGCAGTATTTT
CDR3 protein: CASKPSGLAGGPIGTDTQYF

D gene: -
V gene: TRBV6-6
J gene: TRBJ1-1
clone size: -
CDR3 DNA: TGTGCCAGCAGTGGGTCTGGGGGGTCAGGGACTGAAGCTTTCTTT
CDR3 protein: CASSGSGGSGTEAFF

D gene: -
V gene: TRBV27
J gene: TRBJ1-5
clone size: -
CDR3 DNA: TGTGCCAGCAGTCCCGGACCGTACCCTGATCAGCCCCAGCATTTT
CDR3 protein: CASSPGPYPDQPQHF

D gene: -
V gene: TRBV19
J gene: TRBJ2-7
clone size: -
CDR3 DNA: TGTGCCAGTAGTATAGTTTGGCAGGAGACCTACGAGCAGTACTTC
CDR3 protein: CASSIVWQETYEQYF

D gene: -
V gene: TRBV7-2
J gene: TRBJ1-5
clone size: -
CDR3 DNA: TGTGCCAGCAGCTTAGATCCTACCCCCAATCAGCCCCAGCATTTT
CDR3 protein: CASSLDPTPNQPQHF

D gene: -
V gene: TRBV9
J gene: TRBJ2-3
clone size: few
CDR3 DNA: TGTGCCAGCAGCGCCTCCCTAGCCGTCACAGATACGCAGTATTTT
CDR3 protein: CASSASLAVTDTQYF

D gene: -
V gene: TRBV5-1
J gene: TRBJ2-7
clone size: -
CDR3 DNA: TGCGCCAGCAGCTCTATGGGCCTCGGCGGAGAAGAGCAGTACTTC
CDR3 protein: CASSSMGLGGEEQYF

D gene: -
V gene: TRBV28
J gene: TRBJ1-2
clone size: -
CDR3 DNA: TGTGCCAGCAAAAATAGAGGGGGAAATGGCTACACCTTC
CDR3 protein: CASKNRGGNGYTF

D gene: -
V gene: TRBV7-9
J gene: TRBJ2-2
clone size: -
CDR3 DNA: TGTGCCAGCAGCCCGACCGGGAACACCGGGGAGCTGTTTTTT
CDR3 protein: CASSPTGNTGELFF

D gene: -
V gene: TRBV28
J gene: TRBJ2-7
clone size: -
CDR3 DNA: TGTGCCAGCAGTCCGCCCTTCACTACTAGCCAGTACTTC
CDR3 protein: CASSPPFTTSQYF

D gene: -
V gene: TRBV25-1
J gene: TRBJ1-1
clone size: -
CDR3 DNA: TGTGCCAGCAGTGTACCCCGGTCGGGGGGCACTGAAGCTTTCTTT
CDR3 protein: CASSVPRSGGTEAFF

D gene: -
V gene: TRBV4-1
J gene: TRBJ1-3
clone size: -
CDR3 DNA: TGCGCCAGCAGCCAGATTAAGGGACCCGCTGGAAACACCATATATTTT
CDR3 protein: CASSQIKGPAGNTIYF

D gene: -
V gene: TRBV4-2
J gene: TRBJ2-3
clone size: -
CDR3 DNA: TGTGCCAGCAGCCAAGTAACGGCTAGCACAGATACGCAGTATTTT
CDR3 protein: CASSQVTASTDTQYF

D gene: -
V gene: TRBV7-9
J gene: TRBJ1-3
clone size: -
CDR3 DNA: TGTGCCAGCAGCCCCTCCCTCCAGGGAGTCGGAAACACCATATATTTT
CDR3 protein: CASSPSLQGVGNTIYF

D gene: -
V gene: TRBV2
J gene: TRBJ2-5
clone size: -
CDR3 DNA: TGTGCCAGCAGTGAACAGGGGAGAGGGGAGACCCAGTACTTC
CDR3 protein: CASSEQGRGETQYF

D gene: -
V gene: TRBV29-1
J gene: TRBJ1-2
clone size: -
CDR3 DNA: TGCAGCATAGGACAGACTAACTATGGCTACACCTTC
CDR3 protein: CSIGQTNYGYTF

D gene: -
V gene: TRBV18
J gene: TRBJ1-5
clone size: -
CDR3 DNA: TGTGCCAGCTCACCACCGGGAGAGAATCAGCCCCAGCATTTT
CDR3 protein: CASSPPGENQPQHF

D gene: -
V gene: TRBV7-9
J gene: TRBJ2-6
clone size: few
CDR3 DNA: TGTGCCGGGGGTGGTGGGGCCAACGTCCTGACTTTC
CDR3 protein: CAGGGGANVLTF

D gene: TRBD1
V gene: TRBV27
J gene: TRBJ2-1
clone size: -
CDR3 DNA: TGTGCCAGCAGCCAATATTGGACAGGGAAGAAGTCCTACAATGAGCAGTTCTTC
CDR3 protein: CASSQYWTGKKSYNEQFF

D gene: TRBD2
V gene: TRBV4-2
J gene: TRBJ2-1
clone size: -
CDR3 DNA: TGTGCCAGCAGCCAAGAACCGGGACTAGTAGCGTTCTTC
CDR3 protein: CASSQEPGLVAFF

D gene: TRBD1
V gene: TRBV7-9
J gene: TRBJ1-4
clone size: -
CDR3 DNA: TGTGCCAGCAGCTTAGCCGGGACAGCTGAAAAACTGTTTTTT
CDR3 protein: CASSLAGTAEKLFF

D gene: -
V gene: TRBV11-2
J gene: TRBJ1-6
clone size: -
CDR3 DNA: TGTGCCAGCAGCCCCTACTATAATTCACCCCTCCACTTT
CDR3 protein: CASSPYYNSPLHF

D gene: -
V gene: TRBV10-3
J gene: TRBJ2-7
clone size: few
CDR3 DNA: TGTGCCACTTCACCGAGCTACGAGCAGTACTTC
CDR3 protein: CATSPSYEQYF

D gene: TRBD2
V gene: TRBV5-1
J gene: TRBJ2-1
clone size: -
CDR3 DNA: TGCGCCAGCAGCTCCGGGACTAGCGACAGCAGCGAGCAGTTCTTC
CDR3 protein: CASSSGTSDSSEQFF

D gene: -
V gene: TRBV11-3
J gene: TRBJ2-1
clone size: -
CDR3 DNA: TGTGCCAGCAGCTTAGATGGCGGGACAGACGACAATGAGCAGTTCTTC
CDR3 protein: CASSLDGGTDDNEQFF